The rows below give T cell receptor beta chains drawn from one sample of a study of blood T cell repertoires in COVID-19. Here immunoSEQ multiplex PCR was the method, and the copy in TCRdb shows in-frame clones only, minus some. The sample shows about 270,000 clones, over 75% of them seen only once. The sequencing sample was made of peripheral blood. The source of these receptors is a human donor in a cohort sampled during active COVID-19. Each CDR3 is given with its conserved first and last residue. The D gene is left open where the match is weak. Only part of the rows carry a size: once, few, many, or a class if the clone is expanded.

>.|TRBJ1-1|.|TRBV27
TGTGCCAGCAGCCGGGGAACTGAAGCTTTCTTT
CASSRGTEAFF
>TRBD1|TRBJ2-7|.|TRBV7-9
TGTGCCAGCAGCTCCCAGGGACAGAGATCCTACGAGCAGTACTTC
CASSSQGQRSYEQYF
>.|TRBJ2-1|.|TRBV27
TGTGCCAGCAGTTCAATGGACTCTTACAATGAGCAGTTCTTC
CASSSMDSYNEQFF
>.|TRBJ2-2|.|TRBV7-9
TGTGCCAGCAGCTACCACAGGGTTACCGGGGAGCTGTTTTTT
CASSYHRVTGELFF
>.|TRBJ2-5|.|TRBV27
TGTGCCAGCAGTCGATACGGAGAGACCCAGTACTTC
CASSRYGETQYF
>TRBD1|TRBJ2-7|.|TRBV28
TGTGCCAGCAGTACACGAGTAACAGGGGATTTCTCCTACGAGCAGTACTTC
CASSTRVTGDFSYEQYF
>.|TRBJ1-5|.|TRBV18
TGTGCCAGCTCCAGGGGTAGCGGGGACAATCAGCCCCAGCATTTT
CASSRGSGDNQPQHF
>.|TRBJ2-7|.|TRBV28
TGTGCCAGCAGTTTTACTAGACAGGCCCAAGGAGGCTACGAGCAGTACTTC
CASSFTRQAQGGYEQYF
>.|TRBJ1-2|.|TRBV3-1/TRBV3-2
TGTGCCAGCAGCCAGGGTCCGGCGGGCTATGGCTACACCTTC
CASSQGPAGYGYTF
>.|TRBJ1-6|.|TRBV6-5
TGTGCCAGCGGTCCAGTCCCCCCCTATAATTCACCCCTCCACTTT
CASGPVPPYNSPLHF
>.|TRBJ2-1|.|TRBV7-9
TGTGCCAGCAGCTTGTCTAGTAAGCAGTTCTTC
CASSLSSKQFF
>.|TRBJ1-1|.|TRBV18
TGTGCCAGCTCCCCCTCACAGGGCCAGAACACTGAAGCTTTCTTT
CASSPSQGQNTEAFF
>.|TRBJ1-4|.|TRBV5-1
TGCGCCAGCAGCCCTACCGTGACCGGGACATCTAATGAAAAACTGTTTTTT
CASSPTVTGTSNEKLFF
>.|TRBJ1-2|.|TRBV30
TGTGCCTGGAGTGGGACAGTGCCCTATGGCTACACCTTC
CAWSGTVPYGYTF
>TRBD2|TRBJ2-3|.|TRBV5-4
TGTGCCAGCAGCTTGGCTGGGACTAGAGGTGTAGATACGCAGTATTTT
CASSLAGTRGVDTQYF
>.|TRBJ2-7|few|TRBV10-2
TGCGCCAGCAGGGACAGCCCCCAACTCCACGAGCAGTACTTC
CASRDSPQLHEQYF
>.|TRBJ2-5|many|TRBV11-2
TGTGCCAGCAGCCCCGACAGGCTAGAGACCCAGTACTTC
CASSPDRLETQYF
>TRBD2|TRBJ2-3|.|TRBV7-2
TGTGCCAGCAGCTCCTCCGGGACTAGCGGGAGTAATACGCAGTATTTT
CASSSSGTSGSNTQYF
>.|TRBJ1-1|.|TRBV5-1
TGCGCCAGCAGCTTGGAGGTAGCAACCTTGGGTGAAGCTTTCTTT
CASSLEVATLGEAFF
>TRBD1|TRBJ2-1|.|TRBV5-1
TGCGCCAGCAGCACGGGACAGGGCCAGAATGAGCAGTTCTTC
CASSTGQGQNEQFF
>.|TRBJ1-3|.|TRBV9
TGTGCCAGCAGCCCAAGACTGTATTTACCTGTGGGAAACACCATATATTTT
CASSPRLYLPVGNTIYF
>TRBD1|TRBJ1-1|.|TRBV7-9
TGTGCCAGCAGCTTTCTTCCGGGACAGGGATTCACTGAAGCTTTCTTT
CASSFLPGQGFTEAFF
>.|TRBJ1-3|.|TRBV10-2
TGCGCCAGCAGTGATATACTCCGGGGGTCCGGAAACACCATATATTTT
CASSDILRGSGNTIYF
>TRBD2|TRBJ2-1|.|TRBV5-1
TGCGCCAGCAGCTTGCTAGCGGGAGGCAACAATGAGCAGTTCTTC
CASSLLAGGNNEQFF
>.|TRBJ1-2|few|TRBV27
TGTGCCAGCAGTTTAGTGGGGGACTCCAACTATGGCTACACCTTC
CASSLVGDSNYGYTF
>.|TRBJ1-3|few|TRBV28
TGTGCCAGCAGTTTTTCAACGGCTGGAAACACCATATATTTT
CASSFSTAGNTIYF
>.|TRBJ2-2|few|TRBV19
TGTGCCAGTAGGGTGACAGTTAGCGGCGCCGACACCGGGGAGCTGTTTTTT
CASRVTVSGADTGELFF
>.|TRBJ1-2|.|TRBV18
TGTGCCAGCTCACCACCGGGACACGATTATGGCTACACCTTC
CASSPPGHDYGYTF
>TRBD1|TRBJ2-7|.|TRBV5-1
TGCGCCAGCAGCTCGACAGGGGAGCCCTTCTACGAGCAGTACTTC
CASSSTGEPFYEQYF